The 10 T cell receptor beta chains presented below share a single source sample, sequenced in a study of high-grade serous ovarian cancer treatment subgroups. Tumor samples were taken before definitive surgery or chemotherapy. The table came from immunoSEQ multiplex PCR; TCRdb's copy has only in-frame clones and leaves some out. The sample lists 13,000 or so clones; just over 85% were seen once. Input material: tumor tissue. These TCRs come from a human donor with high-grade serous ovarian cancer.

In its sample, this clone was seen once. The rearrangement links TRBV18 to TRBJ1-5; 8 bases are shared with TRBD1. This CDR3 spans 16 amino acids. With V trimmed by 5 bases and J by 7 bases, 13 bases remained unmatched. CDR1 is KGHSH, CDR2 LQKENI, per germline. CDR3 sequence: CASSDPDRARGQPQHF. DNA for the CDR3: TGTGCCAGCTCAGATCCGGACAGGGCACGGGGGCAGCCCCAGCATTTT.

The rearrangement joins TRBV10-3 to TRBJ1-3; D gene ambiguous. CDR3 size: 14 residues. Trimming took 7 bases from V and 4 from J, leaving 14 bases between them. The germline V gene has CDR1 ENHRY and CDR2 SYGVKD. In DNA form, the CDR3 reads TGTGCCATCAAGAGGGAAGGCCAAGGAAACACCATATATTTT. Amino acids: CAIKREGQGNTIYF.

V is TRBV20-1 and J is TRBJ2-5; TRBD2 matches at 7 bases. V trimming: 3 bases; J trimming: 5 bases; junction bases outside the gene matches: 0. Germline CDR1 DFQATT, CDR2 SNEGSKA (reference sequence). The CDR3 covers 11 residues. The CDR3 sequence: CSARGGETQYF. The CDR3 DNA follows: TGCAGTGCTAGGGGGGGGGAGACCCAGTACTTC.

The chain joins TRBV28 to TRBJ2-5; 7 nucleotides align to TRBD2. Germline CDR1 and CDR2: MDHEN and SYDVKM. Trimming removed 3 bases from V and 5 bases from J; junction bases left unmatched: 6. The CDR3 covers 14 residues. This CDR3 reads CASSLGGSAETQYF. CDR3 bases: TGTGCCAGCAGTTTGGGGGGGAGCGCCGAGACCCAGTACTTC. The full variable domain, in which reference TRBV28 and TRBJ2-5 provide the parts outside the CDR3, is DVKVTQSSRYLVKRTGEKVFLECVQDMDHENMFWYRQDPGLGLRLIYFSYDVKMKEKGDIPEGYSVSREKKERFSLILESASTNQTSMYLCASSLGGSAETQYFGPGTRLLVL.

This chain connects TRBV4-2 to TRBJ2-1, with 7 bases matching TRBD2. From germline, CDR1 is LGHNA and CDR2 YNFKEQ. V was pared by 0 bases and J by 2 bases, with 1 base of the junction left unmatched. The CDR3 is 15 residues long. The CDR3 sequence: CASSQDRGAYNEQFF. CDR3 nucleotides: TGTGCCAGCAGCCAAGATCGGGGGGCCTACAATGAGCAGTTCTTC.

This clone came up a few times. In DNA form, the CDR3 reads TGCGCCAGCAGCCAAGAGTGGACTAGCAGCTCCTACAATGAGCAGTTCTTC. Its protein is CASSQEWTSSSYNEQFF. The V call is TRBV4-3, the J call TRBJ2-1, with 8 positions matching TRBD2. There are 17 residues in the CDR3. CDR1 is LGHNA, CDR2 YSLEER, per germline. The ends lost 0 bases at V and 0 bases at J; junction bases unmatched: 4.

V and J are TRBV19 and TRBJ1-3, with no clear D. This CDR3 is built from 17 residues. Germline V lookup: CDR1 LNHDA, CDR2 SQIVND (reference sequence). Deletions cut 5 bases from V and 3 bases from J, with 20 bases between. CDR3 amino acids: CASSAAGSLGGGNTIYF. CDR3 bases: TGTGCCAGTAGTGCCGCGGGATCCCTTGGAGGTGGAAACACCATATATTTT. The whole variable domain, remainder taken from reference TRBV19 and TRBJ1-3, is DGGITQSPKYLFRKEGQNVTLSCEQNLNHDAMYWYRQDPGQGLRLIYYSQIVNDFQKGDIAEGYSVSREKKESFPLTVTSAQKNPTAFYLCASSAAGSLGGGNTIYFGEGSWLTVV.

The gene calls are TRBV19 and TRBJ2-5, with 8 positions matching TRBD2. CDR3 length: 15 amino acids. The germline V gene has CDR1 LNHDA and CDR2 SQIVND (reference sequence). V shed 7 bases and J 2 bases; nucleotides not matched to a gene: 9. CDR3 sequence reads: CASNSAAGAQETQYF. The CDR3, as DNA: TGTGCCAGTAATTCTGCAGCGGGGGCACAAGAGACCCAGTACTTC.

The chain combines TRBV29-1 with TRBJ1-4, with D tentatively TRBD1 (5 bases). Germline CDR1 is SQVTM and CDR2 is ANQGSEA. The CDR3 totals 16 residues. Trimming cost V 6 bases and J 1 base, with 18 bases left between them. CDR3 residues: CSVLLTGTLTNEKLFF. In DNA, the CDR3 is TGCAGCGTCCTCTTAACCGGGACCCTAACTAATGAAAAACTGTTTTTT.

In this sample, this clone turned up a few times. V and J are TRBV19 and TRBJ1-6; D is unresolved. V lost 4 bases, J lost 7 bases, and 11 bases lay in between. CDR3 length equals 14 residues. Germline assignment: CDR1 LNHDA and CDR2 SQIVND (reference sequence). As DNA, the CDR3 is TGTGCCAGTAGTACGGTCGTCAGGAATTCACCCCTCCACTTT. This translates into CASSTVVRNSPLHF. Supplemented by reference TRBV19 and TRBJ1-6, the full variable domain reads DGGITQSPKYLFRKEGQNVTLSCEQNLNHDAMYWYRQDPGQGLRLIYYSQIVNDFQKGDIAEGYSVSREKKESFPLTVTSAQKNPTAFYLCASSTVVRNSPLHFGNGTRLTVT.